This TCR beta chain derives from a study of blood T cell repertoires in COVID-19. For the study at large: Sites in the United States, Italy and Spain provided acute and convalescent COVID-19 samples. T cells, B-cell-depleted T cells, or PBMCs provided the cDNA or gDNA that served as material.

Authors' processing steps: Nucleated cell counts were estimated from reference gene primer amplification. Sequenced by immunoSEQ multiplex PCR; TCRdb stores in-frame clones only, minus some. That table is the source of V, J and clone size, and D and trimming were worked out from the DNA. The sample lists approximately 69,000 clones, approximately 87% seen once, with about 18% in the top ten. The CDR3 loop spans 14 amino acids. CDR1 is SGHTA, CDR2 FQGNSA, per germline. V gave up 8 bases and J gave up 8 bases, with 18 bases separating them. This clonotype originated in a woman over 75 with acute or convalescent COVID-19. Sequencing input: peripheral blood. This chain joins TRBV7-2 and TRBJ2-2; TRBD1 might be the D (6 bases). The CDR3 sequence is CASQGGLRAGELFF. The CDR3 nucleotides read TGTGCCAGCCAAGGGGGTTTGAGGGCTGGGGAGCTGTTTTTT.